The rows below give T cell receptor beta chains drawn from one sample of a study of OX40 agonist ivuxolimab in advanced cancers. This table comes from immunoSEQ multiplex PCR, and its TCRdb copy is limited to in-frame clones, with some not included. The sample carries about 88,000 clones, 85% to 90% recorded once. The material was CD4+ or CD8+ T cells sorted from blood, obtained in a trial of the OX40 agonist ivuxolimab. The origin of the receptors is an adult with an advanced solid tumor such as melanoma, head and neck, liver or kidney cancer. CDR3s include the opening cysteine and the closing phenylalanine or tryptophan. The order of the fields is D gene, clone size, J gene, V gene, CDR3 DNA, CDR3 protein. D genes are given only for firm matches. Some rows have no size entry. The others give once, few or many, or a class for an expanded clone.

>-|-|TRBJ2-5|TRBV6-4
TGTGCCAGCGCGCCTGACTTCGGGGAGACCCAGTACTTC
CASAPDFGETQYF
>-|-|TRBJ2-3|TRBV5-1
TGCGCCAGCAGCGCCGGTGGCACTAGTAGCACAGATACGCAGTATTTT
CASSAGGTSSTDTQYF
>-|-|TRBJ1-3|TRBV4-3
TGCGCCAGCAGCCAAGGGGCCCGGGGGGCTGGAAACACCATATATTTT
CASSQGARGAGNTIYF
>TRBD1|-|TRBJ1-4|TRBV19
TGTGCCAGTAGAACAGGGGACGAAAAACTGTTTTTT
CASRTGDEKLFF
>-|-|TRBJ2-1|TRBV5-1
TGCGCCAGCAGCTCCACCCAGGGGACGAGAATAAACAATGAGCAGTTCTTC
CASSSTQGTRINNEQFF
>TRBD2|-|TRBJ2-3|TRBV5-1
TGCGCCAGCGCTACTACTAGCGGGGGGACAGATACGCAGTATTTT
CASATTSGGTDTQYF
>-|-|TRBJ1-4|TRBV7-2
TGTGCCAGCAGCTTAGGAGTGCGCCAGCCTAATGAAAAACTGTTTTTT
CASSLGVRQPNEKLFF
>-|-|TRBJ1-1|TRBV10-3
TGTGCCATCACCCGGGACGGTCAGTCGAACACTGAAGCTTTCTTT
CAITRDGQSNTEAFF
>-|-|TRBJ2-7|TRBV5-4
TGTGCCAGCAGCTTGGCCGGCCCATACGAGCAGTACTTC
CASSLAGPYEQYF
>-|once|TRBJ1-1|TRBV18
TGTGCCAGCTCAGGGACTCCCGCGAACACTGAAGCTTTCTTT
CASSGTPANTEAFF
>-|once|TRBJ1-2|TRBV18
TGTGCCAGCTCACCAATTGGCAGCGGCCCTAGCTATGGCTACACCTTC
CASSPIGSGPSYGYTF
>-|-|TRBJ1-1|TRBV7-3
TGTGCCAGCAGTAAGGAAAACAATAGGGAAGCTTTCTTT
CASSKENNREAFF
>-|-|TRBJ2-2|TRBV9
TGTGCCAGCAGCGTAGGTCATTTCACCGGGGAGCTGTTTTTT
CASSVGHFTGELFF
>-|-|TRBJ2-7|TRBV4-3
TGCGCCAGCAGCCAAGATCGGGCAGGGTTCTACGAGCAGTACTTC
CASSQDRAGFYEQYF
>-|-|TRBJ2-7|TRBV6-5
TGTGCCAGCATCGAACAGGATACCCGCTACGAGCAGTACTTC
CASIEQDTRYEQYF
>-|-|TRBJ1-5|TRBV7-2
TGTGCCAGCAGCTTCTTTGACAGCAATCAGCCCCAGCATTTT
CASSFFDSNQPQHF
>-|-|TRBJ2-5|TRBV6-1
TGTGCCAGCAGTGATCCGGCAACCAGGGAAGAGACCCAGTACTTC
CASSDPATREETQYF
>-|-|TRBJ1-6|TRBV6-5
TGTGCCAGCAGCTTGGCAGCCTATAATTCACCCCTCCACTTT
CASSLAAYNSPLHF
>-|-|TRBJ2-4|TRBV11-2
TGTGCCAGCAGCTTGGAGGTGAAAAACATTCAGTACTTC
CASSLEVKNIQYF
>-|-|TRBJ2-1|TRBV19
TGTGCCAGTAGACACGGGTCCTACAATGAGCAGTTCTTC
CASRHGSYNEQFF
>-|-|TRBJ2-5|TRBV9
TGTGCCAGCAGCGTAGTGGCGGGGACCCAAGAGACCCAGTACTTC
CASSVVAGTQETQYF
>-|-|TRBJ1-2|TRBV5-8
TGTGCCAGCAGCTTGGGAGGGCGGAAAAACTATGGCTACACCTTC
CASSLGGRKNYGYTF
>TRBD1|-|TRBJ2-3|TRBV7-6
TGTGCCAGCAGCTTAAGGGGACAGGGCACAGATACGCAGTATTTT
CASSLRGQGTDTQYF
>-|-|TRBJ2-3|TRBV11-3
TGTGCCAGCAGCTTAGGGTTACATTCCACAGATACGCAGTATTTT
CASSLGLHSTDTQYF
>TRBD1|-|TRBJ2-7|TRBV6-5
TGTGCCAGCAGTTCACAGGGGGCATCTCTCGAGCAGTACTTC
CASSSQGASLEQYF
>-|-|TRBJ1-5|TRBV5-4
TGTGCCAGCAGCTTGGGAGGGGCCAGGGGCAATCAGCCCCAGCATTTT
CASSLGGARGNQPQHF
>-|-|TRBJ2-7|TRBV10-1
TGCGCCAGCAGAGGTCGCCTGGTCCAGACCCCACCCAACGAGCAGTACTTC
CASRGRLVQTPPNEQYF
>-|-|TRBJ2-3|TRBV9
TGTGCCAGCAGCGTAGGATGGGACTCTAGCACAGATACGCAGTATTTT
CASSVGWDSSTDTQYF
>-|-|TRBJ1-3|TRBV5-6
TGTGCCAGCAGCTTACGGAGATCCGGGGGAAACACCATATATTTT
CASSLRRSGGNTIYF
>-|few|TRBJ2-5|TRBV7-2
TGTGCCAGCAGCTATGGATCGACTAGGCCTGCCGAGACCCAGTACTTC
CASSYGSTRPAETQYF
>-|once|TRBJ1-3|TRBV21-1
TGTGCCAGCAGCCCGCAGCTCTCTGGAAACACCATATATTTT
CASSPQLSGNTIYF
>-|once|TRBJ1-2|TRBV10-3
TGTGCCATCTCCCGACAGGATGGGGACTATGGCTACACCTTC
CAISRQDGDYGYTF
>-|-|TRBJ2-2|TRBV11-2
TGTGCCAGCAGCTTAGGCAGGGGGGTGAGCACCGGGGAGCTGTTTTTT
CASSLGRGVSTGELFF
>TRBD1|-|TRBJ2-1|TRBV7-7
TGTGCTAGCAGCGTTACTCCGGGACAGGGTTATGAGCAGTTCTTC
CASSVTPGQGYEQFF
>TRBD1|-|TRBJ2-7|TRBV7-3
TGTGCCAGCAGCTCACAGGGGGCCGGTGAGCAGTACTTC
CASSSQGAGEQYF
>-|-|TRBJ2-5|TRBV5-4
TGTGCCAGCAGCCCTGGGACGGGGTACCAAGAGACCCAGTACTTC
CASSPGTGYQETQYF
>-|-|TRBJ2-3|TRBV6-5
TGTGCCAGCAGCTACCGCGAGGGGGGTCTGACAGATACGCAGTATTTT
CASSYREGGLTDTQYF
>-|few|TRBJ2-1|TRBV5-1
TGCGCCAGCAGTCCCGGGGGAGCGCTCCCACCCTACAATGAGCAGTTCTTC
CASSPGGALPPYNEQFF
>-|-|TRBJ1-6|TRBV6-4
TGTGCCAGCAGTGAGGGCAGGGGAAATTCACCCCTCCACTTT
CASSEGRGNSPLHF
>-|-|TRBJ2-5|TRBV19
TGTGCCAGTAGTATACTCACGACTTGGAACCAAGAGACCCAGTACTTC
CASSILTTWNQETQYF
>TRBD1|few|TRBJ1-1|TRBV6-1
TGTGCCAGCCTTAGACAGGGTGAAGCTTTCTTT
CASLRQGEAFF
>-|once|TRBJ2-7|TRBV2
TGTGCCAGCAGTGATGTGGGGGACTACGAGCAGTACTTC
CASSDVGDYEQYF
>-|medium-sized|TRBJ2-2|TRBV29-1
TGCAGCGTTGAAGAGTCGACAGGCTGGAACACCGGGGAGCTGTTTTTT
CSVEESTGWNTGELFF
>TRBD2|few|TRBJ2-2|TRBV7-9
TGTGCCAGCAGCTTAGGGCTAGCGGATGGATCCGGGGAGCTGTTTTTT
CASSLGLADGSGELFF
>-|-|TRBJ2-3|TRBV7-2
TGTGCCAGCAGCTTAGGGACTAGCACAGATACGCAGTATTTT
CASSLGTSTDTQYF
>-|once|TRBJ2-1|TRBV9
TGTGCCAGCAGCGCCCTGGGGGCAAATGAGCAGTTCTTC
CASSALGANEQFF
>-|-|TRBJ2-5|TRBV19
TGTGCCAGTAGTATAGGGCCGAACCAAGAGACCCAGTACTTC
CASSIGPNQETQYF
>-|few|TRBJ1-2|TRBV25-1
TGTGCCAGCAGTCCTCCAGGGATGGATGGCTACACCTTC
CASSPPGMDGYTF
>-|-|TRBJ2-7|TRBV7-2
TGTGCCAGCAGCTTAAACCCCGGTTTCGAGCAGTACTTC
CASSLNPGFEQYF
>TRBD1|few|TRBJ2-7|TRBV6-5
TGTGCCAGCAGTACAACCGGGACAGGGGTCTACGAGCAGTACTTC
CASSTTGTGVYEQYF
>-|-|TRBJ2-3|TRBV30
TGTGCCTGGGGTCCGCCAGTCGGCACAGATACGCAGTATTTT
CAWGPPVGTDTQYF
>TRBD2|-|TRBJ2-2|TRBV6-4
TGTGCCAGCAGCCCGGAGCTAGCGGGATACACCGGGGAGCTGTTTTTT
CASSPELAGYTGELFF
>TRBD2|-|TRBJ2-2|TRBV19
TGTGCCAGTCTAGCGGGAGTGGGCGGGGAGCTGTTTTTT
CASLAGVGGELFF
>-|few|TRBJ2-7|TRBV9
TGTGCCAGCAGCCACTGGGGGGGACATTCCTACGAGCAGTACTTC
CASSHWGGHSYEQYF
>TRBD1|-|TRBJ1-6|TRBV2
TGTGCCCTCGGACAGGGAGAATCGGGAAATTCACCCCTCCACTTT
CALGQGESGNSPLHF
>-|-|TRBJ2-1|TRBV18
TGTGCCAGCTCACCGTCCGACAGGCGGGTTCGCAATGAGCAGTTCTTC
CASSPSDRRVRNEQFF
>TRBD2|-|TRBJ2-7|TRBV2
TGTGCCAGCAGTGTGTCTAGCGGGAACTACGAGCAGTACTTC
CASSVSSGNYEQYF
>-|-|TRBJ1-1|TRBV15
TGTGCCACCAGCAGAGGTTCGGGACGGTCGAACACTGAAGCTTTCTTT
CATSRGSGRSNTEAFF